This is a list of T cell receptor beta chains from one sample in a study of blood T cell repertoires in COVID-19. Only in-frame clones appear in the TCRdb table, and some are missing; sequencing was by immunoSEQ multiplex PCR. The sample contains 50,000 to 70,000 clones, 79% of which appear only once. The sample taken for sequencing was peripheral blood. The receptors were gathered from a man aged 55 to 69 with acute or convalescent COVID-19. Each CDR3 is given with its conserved first and last residue. D genes are given only for firm matches. Not every row has a clone size; where given, it reads once, few, many or a size class.

v_call,clone_size,d_call,j_call,cdr3_nt,cdr3_aa
TRBV24-1,.,TRBD2,TRBJ2-5,TGTGCCACCAGTCCTAGCGGGGCGGAGACCCAGTACTTC,CATSPSGAETQYF
TRBV14,.,TRBD1,TRBJ1-6,TGTGCCAGCAGCCCCCGGACAGGGGGAGATTCACCCCTCCACTTT,CASSPRTGGDSPLHF
TRBV11-2,few,TRBD1,TRBJ2-1,TGTGCCAGCAGCCCAATAAGACTTACCGGGACAGGGGGCCGGTGGGAGCAGTTCTTC,CASSPIRLTGTGGRWEQFF
TRBV5-1,.,.,TRBJ1-4,TGCGCCAGCAGCTTGGCCCCGGGGGCTAATGAAAAACTGTTTTTT,CASSLAPGANEKLFF
TRBV7-9,few,.,TRBJ2-7,TGTGCCAGCAGCCCCGACAGTACCTACGAGCAGTACTTC,CASSPDSTYEQYF
TRBV7-3,.,.,TRBJ2-1,TGTGCCAGCAGCTTAGGGACACTGCTTGACAATGAGCAGTTCTTC,CASSLGTLLDNEQFF
TRBV7-2,.,TRBD1,TRBJ1-4,TGTGCCAGCAGCCCCAGGGGGTTGGTTGAAAAACTGTTTTTT,CASSPRGLVEKLFF
TRBV24-1,few,.,TRBJ2-7,TGTGCCACCAGTGATGCTGACAGGCCCTACGAGCAGTACTTC,CATSDADRPYEQYF
TRBV7-8,once,TRBD2,TRBJ2-1,TGTGCCAGCAGCTTTCGTGGGCCTCGGGAGGGCAATGAGCAGTTCTTC,CASSFRGPREGNEQFF
TRBV28,.,.,TRBJ1-1,TGTGCCAGCAGTTTAAAACTGTTTGAAGCTTTCTTT,CASSLKLFEAFF
TRBV7-9,.,.,TRBJ2-5,TGTGCCAGCAGCTTATCCAGGGAAGTCCAGTACTTC,CASSLSREVQYF
TRBV5-5,.,.,TRBJ2-1,TGTGCCAGCAGCTTGCTGACAGAATACAATGAGCAGTTCTTC,CASSLLTEYNEQFF
TRBV15,few,TRBD1,TRBJ2-3,TGTGCCACCAGCCCAGGGACAGGGAAGGGGAGCACAGATACGCAGTATTTT,CATSPGTGKGSTDTQYF
TRBV5-1,.,TRBD2,TRBJ2-5,TGCGCCAGCAGCTTGGAGGGACTACTTACGTGGGAGACCCAGTACTTC,CASSLEGLLTWETQYF
TRBV28,.,.,TRBJ1-1,TGTGCCAGCAGCGCTATCACTGAAGCTTTCTTT,CASSAITEAFF
TRBV5-4,.,TRBD1,TRBJ2-3,TGTGCCAGCAGCTCCCTCGAGGGGGCCACAGATACGCAGTATTTT,CASSSLEGATDTQYF
TRBV28,.,.,TRBJ1-5,TGTGCCAGCAGTTCCGCGGGGAGGGTGGGGCATTTT,CASSSAGRVGHF
TRBV18,.,TRBD1,TRBJ2-7,TGTGCCAGCTCACCACGAGGGGGCGTGGCGACCGAGCAGTACTTC,CASSPRGGVATEQYF
TRBV2,.,TRBD1,TRBJ2-7,TGTGCCAGCAGAGACAGGGGTACCCTTTACGAGCAGTACTTC,CASRDRGTLYEQYF
TRBV7-2,.,.,TRBJ1-6,TGTGCCAGCAGCTTAGTCCCGGGGTTAATTAATTCACCCCTCCACTTT,CASSLVPGLINSPLHF
TRBV5-6,few,.,TRBJ2-1,TGTGCCAGCAGCTTGGTGGGGGGTCCAGAGGGTGAGCAGTTCTTC,CASSLVGGPEGEQFF
TRBV7-6,.,.,TRBJ1-2,TGTGCCAGCAGCCCAAGAGGATCGGATGGCTACACCTTC,CASSPRGSDGYTF
TRBV6-5,.,TRBD2,TRBJ2-1,TGTGCCAGCAGTTTAAGCGGGGGGTCCTACAATGAGCAGTTCTTC,CASSLSGGSYNEQFF
TRBV6-5,.,.,TRBJ1-5,TGTGCCAGCAGTTATTCCCAGGGAAATCAGCCCCAGCATTTT,CASSYSQGNQPQHF
TRBV24-1,once,.,TRBJ1-4,TGTGCCACCAGTGATTCGTTCGCCCGAAGTGTAACGGAACTGTTTTTT,CATSDSFARSVTELFF
TRBV2,.,.,TRBJ1-2,TGTGCCATCGTACAGGGTCGCGGCTACACCTTC,CAIVQGRGYTF
TRBV4-1,.,TRBD2,TRBJ2-1,TGCGCCAGCAGCCCTCCGGGAGGAGGGCAGTTCTTC,CASSPPGGGQFF
TRBV6-5,.,.,TRBJ2-1,TGTGCCAGCAGTTACTCGGGGACAACCGACAATGAGCAGTTCTTC,CASSYSGTTDNEQFF
TRBV4-1,many,TRBD1,TRBJ2-1,TGCGCCAGCAGCCAAGAGACGACAGGGAGGTTCTTC,CASSQETTGRFF
TRBV28,.,.,TRBJ1-1,TGTGCCAGCAGCCTGAGGACAGAAGAAGCTTTCTTT,CASSLRTEEAFF
TRBV5-1,.,TRBD1,TRBJ1-1,TGCGCCAGCAGCCGCGGGACAGCGGGGGAAGGCTTCTTT,CASSRGTAGEGFF
TRBV7-6,.,.,TRBJ2-1,TGTGCCAGCAGCCCCGCGGAGGGCAGGGAGAGTCAGTTCTTC,CASSPAEGRESQFF
TRBV7-3,.,TRBD2,TRBJ2-1,TGTGCCAGCAGCATGCATAGCGGGGGTTTCCTATCCTACAATGAGCAGTTCTTC,CASSMHSGGFLSYNEQFF
TRBV7-2,few,TRBD1,TRBJ1-5,TGTGCCAGCAGCTTAGCTGGTGACAGGGGGCAGGTTCAGCCCCAGCATTTT,CASSLAGDRGQVQPQHF
TRBV29-1,.,.,TRBJ1-1,TGCAGCGTTGAACAGACACTTTACACTGAAGCTTTCTTT,CSVEQTLYTEAFF
TRBV5-1,.,TRBD2,TRBJ2-5,TGCGCCAGCAGCTTGATGACTAGCGGGGGAGAGACCCAGTACTTC,CASSLMTSGGETQYF
TRBV19,.,.,TRBJ1-2,TGTGCCAGTAGTAGATACAGTAACTATGGCTACACCTTC,CASSRYSNYGYTF
TRBV2,few,TRBD1,TRBJ1-4,TGTGCCAGCGCCGGGACAGGGAGGAATGAAAAACTGTTTTTT,CASAGTGRNEKLFF
TRBV9,.,.,TRBJ1-2,TGTGCCAGCAGCGTAGGAGGCGCCGTGGGCTATGGCTACACCTTC,CASSVGGAVGYGYTF
TRBV6-6,.,.,TRBJ1-4,TGTGCCAGCAGTTACTCTCGGGAAAAACTGTTTTTT,CASSYSREKLFF
TRBV9,.,.,TRBJ2-7,TGTGCCAGCAGCGTAGCAGGGTTCCGGGACGAGCAGTACTTC,CASSVAGFRDEQYF
TRBV28,.,.,TRBJ2-1,TGTGCCAGCGGGCCGGGACTGATGTACAATGAGCAGTTCTTC,CASGPGLMYNEQFF
TRBV9,few,.,TRBJ2-3,TGTGCCAGCAGCGTAGGCGGCTTCCTAAGCACAGATACGCAGTATTTT,CASSVGGFLSTDTQYF
TRBV6-6,.,.,TRBJ1-2,TGTGCCAGCAGCAGTGCAACCTCTAACTATGGCTACACCTTC,CASSSATSNYGYTF
TRBV21-1,.,.,TRBJ2-7,TGTGCCAGCAGCAAAGATCAGGGAAAAGGATACGAGCAGTACTTC,CASSKDQGKGYEQYF
TRBV5-1,.,TRBD2,TRBJ2-5,TGCGCCAGCAGTTCCGGGACACGGGGGGGTGAGACCCAGTACTTC,CASSSGTRGGETQYF
TRBV2,.,TRBD1,TRBJ2-1,TGTGCCACTAGGACAGGGCACTACAATGAGCAGTTCTTC,CATRTGHYNEQFF
TRBV19,.,TRBD2,TRBJ2-1,TGTGCCAGTCGGGCTAGCGGGGAGTACAATGAGCAGTTCTTC,CASRASGEYNEQFF
TRBV5-4,.,TRBD1,TRBJ2-7,TGTGCCAGCAGCCCTGGGACAGGGGGGGCCTACGAGCAGTACTTC,CASSPGTGGAYEQYF
TRBV18,.,.,TRBJ1-5,TGTGCCAGCTCACCCCAGGGGCGTGATCAGCCCCAGCATTTT,CASSPQGRDQPQHF
TRBV28,.,TRBD1,TRBJ1-5,TGTGCCAGTAAACTCCCTGGGACAGCAGATAGCAATCAGCCCCAGCATTTT,CASKLPGTADSNQPQHF
TRBV5-4,few,TRBD1,TRBJ2-7,TGTGCCAGCAGCCATCAAGCCGGGACAGGGAAGGACGAGCAGTACTTC,CASSHQAGTGKDEQYF
TRBV7-3,.,.,TRBJ1-3,TGTGCCAGCAGCTTCCAACAGGGTAACACCATATATTTT,CASSFQQGNTIYF
TRBV23-1,.,.,TRBJ1-1,TGCGCCAGCAGTCAATTACAGGTAAGGGCCACTGAAGCTTTCTTT,CASSQLQVRATEAFF
TRBV6-5,.,.,TRBJ1-1,TGTGCCAGCGGGAGGAAGGGGAACACTGAAGCTTTCTTT,CASGRKGNTEAFF
TRBV7-3,.,TRBD2,TRBJ2-1,TGTGCCAGCAGCTTAGTAGCGGGGGGGCGAAACAATGAGCAGTTCTTC,CASSLVAGGRNNEQFF
TRBV4-1,.,TRBD1,TRBJ1-6,TGCGCCAGCAGCCAAGTATACACGGGACAGGGGGGATCACCCCTCCACTTT,CASSQVYTGQGGSPLHF